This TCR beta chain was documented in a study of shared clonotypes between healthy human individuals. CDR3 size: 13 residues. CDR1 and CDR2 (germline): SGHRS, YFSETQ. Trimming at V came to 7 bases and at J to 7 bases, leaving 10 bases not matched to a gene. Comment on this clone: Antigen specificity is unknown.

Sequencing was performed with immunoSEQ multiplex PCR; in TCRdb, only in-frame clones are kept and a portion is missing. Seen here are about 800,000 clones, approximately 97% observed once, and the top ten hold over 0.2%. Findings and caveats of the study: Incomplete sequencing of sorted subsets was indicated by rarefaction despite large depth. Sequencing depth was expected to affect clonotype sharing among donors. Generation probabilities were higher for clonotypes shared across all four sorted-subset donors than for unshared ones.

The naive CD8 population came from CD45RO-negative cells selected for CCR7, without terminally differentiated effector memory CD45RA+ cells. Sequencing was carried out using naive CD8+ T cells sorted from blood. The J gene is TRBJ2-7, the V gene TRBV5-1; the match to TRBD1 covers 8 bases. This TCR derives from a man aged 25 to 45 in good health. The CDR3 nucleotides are TGCGCCAGCTCAGGGCAGGGGGCGTGGGAGCAGTACTTC. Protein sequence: CASSGQGAWEQYF.